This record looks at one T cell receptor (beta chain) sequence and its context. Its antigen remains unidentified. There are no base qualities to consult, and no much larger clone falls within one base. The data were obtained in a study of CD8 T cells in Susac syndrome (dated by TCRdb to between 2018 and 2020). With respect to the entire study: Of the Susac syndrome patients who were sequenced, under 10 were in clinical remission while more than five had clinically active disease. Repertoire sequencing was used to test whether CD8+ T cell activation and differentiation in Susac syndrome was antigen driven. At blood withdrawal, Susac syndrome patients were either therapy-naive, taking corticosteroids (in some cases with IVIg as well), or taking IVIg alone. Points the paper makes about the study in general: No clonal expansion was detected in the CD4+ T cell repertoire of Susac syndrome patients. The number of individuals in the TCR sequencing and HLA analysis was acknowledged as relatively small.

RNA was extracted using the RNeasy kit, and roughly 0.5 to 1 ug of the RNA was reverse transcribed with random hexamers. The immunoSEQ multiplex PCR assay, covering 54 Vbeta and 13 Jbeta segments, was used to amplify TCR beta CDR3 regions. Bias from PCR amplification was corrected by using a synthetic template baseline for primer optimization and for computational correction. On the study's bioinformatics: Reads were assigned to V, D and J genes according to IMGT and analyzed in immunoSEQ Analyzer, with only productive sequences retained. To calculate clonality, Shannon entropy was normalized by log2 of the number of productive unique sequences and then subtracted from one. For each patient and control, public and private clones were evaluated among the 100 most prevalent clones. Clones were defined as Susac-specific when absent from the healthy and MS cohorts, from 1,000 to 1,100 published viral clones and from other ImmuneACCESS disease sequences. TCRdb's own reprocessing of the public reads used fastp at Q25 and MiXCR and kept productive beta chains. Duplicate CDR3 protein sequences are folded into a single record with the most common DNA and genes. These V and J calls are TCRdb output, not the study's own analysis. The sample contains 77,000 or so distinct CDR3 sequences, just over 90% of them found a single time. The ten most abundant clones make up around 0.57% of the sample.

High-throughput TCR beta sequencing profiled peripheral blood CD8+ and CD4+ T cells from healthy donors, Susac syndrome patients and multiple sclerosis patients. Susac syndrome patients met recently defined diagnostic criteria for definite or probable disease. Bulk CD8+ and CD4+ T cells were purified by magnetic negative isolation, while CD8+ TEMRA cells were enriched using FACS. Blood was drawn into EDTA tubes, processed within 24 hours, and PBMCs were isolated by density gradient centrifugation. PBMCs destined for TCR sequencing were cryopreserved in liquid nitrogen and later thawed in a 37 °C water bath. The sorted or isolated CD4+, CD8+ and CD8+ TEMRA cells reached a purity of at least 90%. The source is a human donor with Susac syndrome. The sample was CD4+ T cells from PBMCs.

The CDR3 is CAWNFRGGQETQYF. The DNA is TGTGCCTGGAATTTTCGCGGAGGTCAAGAGACCCAGTACTTC. The sequence joins TRBV30 to TRBJ2-5, with a tentative D gene TRBD2 over 5 matching bases. Per the germline V gene (reference sequence), GTSNPN is the CDR1 and SVGIG is the CDR2. Inclusive of the bounding cysteine and phenylalanine, the CDR3 is 14 residues long. Only the CDR3 region is kept as DNA, spanning 42 bases read in frame from base 1. Trimming costs V 4 bases and J 2 bases, and their ends lie 14 bases apart.